The source of this TCR beta chain is a study of T cell responses to AZD1222 COVID-19 vaccine. Second-dose intervals of approximately 4 or approximately 12 weeks were pooled. Study-level results: Baseline antibody screening turned up just six seropositive AZD1222 recipients. An increase in Spike-specific TCR breadth and depth was observed after two AZD1222 doses. Regions 160-218 and 743-854 dominated among vaccine-associated CD4 TCRs spanning spike.

A single count supports this clone. Its antigen is still unknown. Germline CDR1 and CDR2: SGHAT and FQNNGV. The ends lost 5 bases at V and 15 bases at J; junction bases unmatched: 12. CDR3 length: 15 residues. The method was immunoSEQ multiplex PCR; TCRdb's version includes in-frame clones alone and lacks a portion of them. The repertoire has about 150,000 clones, more than 70% of them found once; the top ten carry roughly 1.8%. This sequence originates from an adult who received the AZD1222 COVID-19 vaccine. The rearrangement uses TRBV11-2 and TRBJ2-2; 13 bases match TRBD2. Sequenced here: peripheral blood, sampled 28 days after the second AZD1222 dose. The CDR3 region is CASSRSGTSGVAVFF. The DNA of the CDR3 is TGTGCCAGCAGCCGTTCCGGGACTAGCGGGGTGGCCGTGTTTTTT.